One and the same sample provided the 5 T cell receptor beta chains below, sequenced in a study of blood T cell repertoires in COVID-19. Clones were read by immunoSEQ multiplex PCR, and TCRdb kept only the in-frame ones, dropping some. The sample has 150,000 or so clones; approximately 87% are singletons. Sequencing input: peripheral blood. All receptors derive from a woman aged 70-85 years with COVID-19, enrolled during active disease.

V usage is TRBV7-2 and J usage is TRBJ2-7, with 14 bases that match TRBD2. The germline CDR1 and CDR2 sequences are SGHTA and FQGNSA. The CDR3 has 15 amino acids. V trimming: 0 bases; J trimming: 5 bases; junction bases outside the gene matches: 0. The CDR3 sequence is CASSLAGLAGDEQYF. As DNA, the CDR3 is TGTGCCAGCAGCTTAGCGGGACTAGCGGGGGACGAGCAGTACTTC.

In DNA, the CDR3 is TGCAGCGTTTCCCCCCAGGCATCAGCTTTCTTT. This sequence encodes CSVSPQASAFF. The rearrangement joins TRBV29-1 to TRBJ1-1; no reliable D call. Trimming took off 5 bases at V and 10 bases at J, with 14 bases between the two ends. This CDR3 spans 11 amino acids. Per germline, CDR1 SQVTM and CDR2 ANQGSEA.

The rearrangement joins TRBV12-3 or TRBV12-4 to TRBJ1-1, with TRBD1 as a possible D gene (5 bases). V dropped 5 bases and J dropped 11 bases, with 15 bases sitting between them. This CDR3 has 12 residues. CDR3 sequence (DNA): TGTGCCAGCAGTCGGAGGGACCTAGACGCTTTCTTT. This codes for CASSRRDLDAFF.

V and J are TRBV7-2 and TRBJ1-4; 7 nucleotides align to TRBD1. Trimming at V came to 5 bases and at J to 8 bases, leaving 14 bases not matched to a gene. Per the germline V gene, CDR1 is SGHTA and CDR2 is FQGNSA. CDR3 length: 16 amino acids. In DNA, the CDR3 is TGTGCCAGCAGCCCCAGACAGGGCCCCATAGGGGAAAAACTGTTTTTT. Residues: CASSPRQGPIGEKLFF.

The genes are TRBV28 and TRBJ1-5, with 9 nucleotides matching TRBD1. With V trimmed by 5 bases and J by 5 bases, 10 bases remained unmatched. CDR3 length: 16 residues. In germline, CDR1 is MDHEN, CDR2 SYDVKM. This chain's CDR3 is CASSPTTGGKHQPQHF. The CDR3 DNA reads TGTGCCAGCAGTCCGACGACAGGGGGGAAACATCAGCCCCAGCATTTT.